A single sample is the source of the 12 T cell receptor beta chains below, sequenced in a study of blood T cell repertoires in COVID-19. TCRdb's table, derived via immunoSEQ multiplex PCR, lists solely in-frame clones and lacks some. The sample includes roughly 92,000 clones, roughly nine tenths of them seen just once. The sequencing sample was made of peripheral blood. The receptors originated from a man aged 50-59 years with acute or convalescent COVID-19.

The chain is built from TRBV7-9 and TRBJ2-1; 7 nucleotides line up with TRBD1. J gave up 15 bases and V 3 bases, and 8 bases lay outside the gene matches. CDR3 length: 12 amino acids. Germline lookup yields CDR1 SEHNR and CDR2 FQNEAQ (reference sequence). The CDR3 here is CASSFPGTEMFF. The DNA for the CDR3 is TGTGCCAGCAGCTTTCCCGGGACAGAGATGTTCTTC.

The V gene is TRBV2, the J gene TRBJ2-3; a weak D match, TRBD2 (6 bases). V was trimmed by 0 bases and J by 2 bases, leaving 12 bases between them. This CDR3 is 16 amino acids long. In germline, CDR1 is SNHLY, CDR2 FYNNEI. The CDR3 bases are TGTGCCAGCAGTGAAGCCGGGACTTCCTCCACAGATACGCAGTATTTT. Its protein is CASSEAGTSSTDTQYF.

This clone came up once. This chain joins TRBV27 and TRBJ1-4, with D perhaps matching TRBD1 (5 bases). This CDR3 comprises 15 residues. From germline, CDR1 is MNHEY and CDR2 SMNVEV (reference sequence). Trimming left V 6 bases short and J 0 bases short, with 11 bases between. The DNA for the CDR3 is TGTGCCAGCAGGGGCGGAGGGGCAACTAATGAAAAACTGTTTTTT. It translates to CASRGGGATNEKLFF.

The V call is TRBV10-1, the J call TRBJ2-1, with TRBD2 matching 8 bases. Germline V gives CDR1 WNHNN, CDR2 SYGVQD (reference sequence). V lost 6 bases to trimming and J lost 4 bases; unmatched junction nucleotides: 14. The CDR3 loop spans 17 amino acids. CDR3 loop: CASSYDPSGSRYNEQFF. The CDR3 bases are TGCGCCAGCAGCTACGACCCGAGCGGGAGTAGGTACAATGAGCAGTTCTTC.

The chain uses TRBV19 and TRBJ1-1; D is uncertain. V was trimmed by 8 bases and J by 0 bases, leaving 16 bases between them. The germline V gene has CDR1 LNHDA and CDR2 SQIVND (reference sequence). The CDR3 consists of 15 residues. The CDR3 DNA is TGTGCCAGTTGGGCAGGTGATTACATGAACACTGAAGCTTTCTTT. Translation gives CASWAGDYMNTEAFF. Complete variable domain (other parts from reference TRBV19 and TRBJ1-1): DGGITQSPKYLFRKEGQNVTLSCEQNLNHDAMYWYRQDPGQGLRLIYYSQIVNDFQKGDIAEGYSVSREKKESFPLTVTSAQKNPTAFYLCASWAGDYMNTEAFFGQGTRLTVV.

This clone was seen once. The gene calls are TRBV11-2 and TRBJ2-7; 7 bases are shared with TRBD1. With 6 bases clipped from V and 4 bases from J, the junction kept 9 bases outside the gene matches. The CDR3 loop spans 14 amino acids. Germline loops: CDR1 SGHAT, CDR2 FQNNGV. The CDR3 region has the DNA TGTGCCAGCAGTAAAACAGGGGTATGGTACGAGCAGTACTTC. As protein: CASSKTGVWYEQYF.

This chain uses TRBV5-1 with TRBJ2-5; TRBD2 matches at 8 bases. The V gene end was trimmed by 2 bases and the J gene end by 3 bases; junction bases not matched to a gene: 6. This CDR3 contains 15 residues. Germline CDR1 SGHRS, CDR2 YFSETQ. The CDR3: CASSLVGRAEETQYF. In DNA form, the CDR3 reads TGCGCCAGCAGCTTAGTCGGGAGGGCCGAAGAGACCCAGTACTTC.

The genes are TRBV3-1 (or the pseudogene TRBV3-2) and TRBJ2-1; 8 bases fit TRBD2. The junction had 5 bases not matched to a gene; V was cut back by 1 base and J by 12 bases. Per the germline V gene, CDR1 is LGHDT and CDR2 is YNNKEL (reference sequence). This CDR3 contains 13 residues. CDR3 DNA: TGTGCCAGCAGCCAAGGAATGGCGGGAGGGCAGTTCTTC. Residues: CASSQGMAGGQFF.

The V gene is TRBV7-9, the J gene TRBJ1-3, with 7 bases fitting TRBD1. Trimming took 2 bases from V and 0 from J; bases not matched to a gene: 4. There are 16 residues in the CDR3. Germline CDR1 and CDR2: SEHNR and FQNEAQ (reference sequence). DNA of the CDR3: TGTGCCAGCAGCTTACCGGGACAGAGCTCTGGAAACACCATATATTTT. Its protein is CASSLPGQSSGNTIYF.

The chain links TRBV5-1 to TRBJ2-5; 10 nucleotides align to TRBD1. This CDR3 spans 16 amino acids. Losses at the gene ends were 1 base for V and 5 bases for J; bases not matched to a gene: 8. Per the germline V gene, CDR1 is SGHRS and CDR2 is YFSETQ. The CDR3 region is CASSLNRQGAMETQYF. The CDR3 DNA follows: TGCGCCAGCAGCTTGAATCGACAGGGGGCGATGGAGACCCAGTACTTC.

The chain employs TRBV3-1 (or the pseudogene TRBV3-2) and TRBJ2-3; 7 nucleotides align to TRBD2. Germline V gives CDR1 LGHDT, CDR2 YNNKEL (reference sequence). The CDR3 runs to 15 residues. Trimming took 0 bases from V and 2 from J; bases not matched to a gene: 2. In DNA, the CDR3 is TGTGCCAGCAGCCAAGACCGGGACTACACAGATACGCAGTATTTT. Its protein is CASSQDRDYTDTQYF.

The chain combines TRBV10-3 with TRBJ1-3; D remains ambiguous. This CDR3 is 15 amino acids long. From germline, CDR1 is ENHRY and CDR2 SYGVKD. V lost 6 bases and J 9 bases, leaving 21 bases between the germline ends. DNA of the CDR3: TGTGCCATCAGCCCGGAAGGTCCAGGAGGGTCCACCATATATTTT. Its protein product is CAISPEGPGGSTIYF.